The 14 T cell receptor beta chains reported below all come from one sample, sequenced in a study of shared clonotypes between healthy human individuals. Sequencing used immunoSEQ multiplex PCR; TCRdb keeps in-frame clones, though not all of them. The sample includes around 480,000 clones, about 75% of them seen just once. The material sequenced was PBMCs. The receptors originated from a middle-aged woman in good health. Some clones in this sample may be carry-over from other donors' samples.

The gene calls are TRBV5-8 and TRBJ1-4, with D possibly matching TRBD1 (5 bases). CDR1 is SGHTS, CDR2 YDEGEE, per germline. The CDR3 runs 15 residues. Trimming left V 4 bases short and J 0 bases short, with 10 bases between. CDR3 DNA: TGTGCCAGCAGCCCCGGCAGGGCAACTAATGAAAAACTGTTTTTT. Its protein product is CASSPGRATNEKLFF.

The gene calls are TRBV5-4 and TRBJ2-7; 8 bases agree with TRBD2. The V gene's germline CDR1 is SGHNT and CDR2 YYREEE (reference sequence). Losses at the gene ends were 2 bases for V and 5 bases for J; bases not matched to a gene: 12. This CDR3 has 16 residues. CDR3 protein: CASSFSGTRGLHEQYF. The CDR3 DNA sequence: TGTGCCAGCAGCTTTAGCGGGACGAGGGGCCTGCACGAGCAGTACTTC.

V and J are TRBV14 and TRBJ2-1; no definite D call. Germline-derived CDR1 and CDR2 are SGHDN and FVKESK. CDR3 size: 13 residues. V lost 2 bases, J lost 12 bases, and 14 bases lay in between. The CDR3 loop reads CASSQRVETSQFF. The CDR3, as DNA: TGTGCCAGCAGCCAAAGGGTGGAGACCTCGCAGTTCTTC.

This sequence joins TRBV6-5 and TRBJ2-4; D might be TRBD1 (7 bases). V was shortened by 6 bases and J by 11 bases, with 14 bases between the two germline ends. The CDR3 has 12 residues. Germline CDR1 reads MNHEY; CDR2 reads SVGAGI. The CDR3 is CASSPGGSFQYF. The CDR3 DNA sequence: TGTGCCAGCAGCCCAGGGGGGAGTTTTCAGTACTTC.

The rearrangement links TRBV6-6 to TRBJ2-5, with 10 bases that match TRBD2. Germline trimming cut 7 bases from V and 9 bases from J; bases unmatched to any gene: 11. Germline CDR1 is MNHNY and CDR2 is SVGAGI (reference sequence). The CDR3 is 14 residues long. The DNA for the CDR3 is TGTGCCAGCACCCAAGTAGAGCGGGAGGGGGCCCAGTACTTC. This gives the protein CASTQVEREGAQYF.

The genes are TRBV27 and TRBJ1-5; 9 bases align to TRBD1. Germline-derived CDR1 and CDR2 are MNHEY and SMNVEV (reference sequence). CDR3 size: 15 residues. The J segment lost 4 bases and the V segment lost 6 bases, leaving 7 bases of the junction unmatched. CDR3 residues: CASRTGTGYNQPQHF. The CDR3 coding sequence is TGTGCCAGCAGGACCGGGACAGGGTATAATCAGCCCCAGCATTTT.

The chain links TRBV4-3 to TRBJ2-1; 11 bases map to TRBD2. The trim removed 0 bases at V and 6 bases at J, leaving 10 bases unmatched. The CDR3 extends over 18 amino acids. Germline V lookup: CDR1 LGHNA, CDR2 YSLEER. CDR3 DNA: TGCGCCAGCAGCCAAGATACGCCGGGACTAGCGGCCACCAATGAGCAGTTCTTC. This translates into CASSQDTPGLAATNEQFF.

This chain joins TRBV5-4 and TRBJ2-1; 8 nucleotides align to TRBD1. There are 14 residues in the CDR3. Germline CDR1 SGHNT, CDR2 YYREEE (reference sequence). Losses at the gene ends were 3 bases for V and 8 bases for J; bases not matched to a gene: 7. CDR3 region: CASSSRQGSDEQFF. The CDR3 coding sequence is TGTGCCAGCAGCTCCCGACAGGGGAGCGATGAGCAGTTCTTC.

This rearrangement joins TRBV5-1 to TRBJ2-7, with TRBD2 identical over 15 bases. The CDR3 has 16 residues. Per the germline V gene, CDR1 is SGHRS and CDR2 is YFSETQ. The J segment lost 6 bases and the V segment lost 3 bases, leaving 7 bases of the junction unmatched. CDR3: CASSSPGLAGGGEQYF. The DNA for the CDR3 is TGCGCCAGCAGCTCGCCAGGACTAGCGGGAGGGGGCGAGCAGTACTTC.

This clone has a handful of counts. J is TRBJ2-5 and V is TRBV27; no firm D call. This CDR3 comprises 16 residues. Germline V gene data show CDR1 as MNHEY and CDR2 as SMNVEV (reference sequence). The germline V and J ends were trimmed by 4 bases and 5 bases, with 20 bases remaining between them. CDR3 protein: CASSSYQASRRETQYF. As DNA, the CDR3 is TGTGCCAGCAGTTCCTATCAAGCTAGTCGCCGGGAGACCCAGTACTTC.

The chain joins TRBV2 to TRBJ1-1; TRBD1 matches at 10 bases. The CDR3 has 13 residues. Germline CDR1 reads SNHLY; CDR2 reads FYNNEI. V lost 9 bases, J lost 9 bases, and 10 bases stayed unmatched. The CDR3 DNA sequence: TGTGCCAGTTCGTTACCGGGACAGGGGAAAGCTTTCTTT. Translation gives CASSLPGQGKAFF.

V and J are TRBV28 and TRBJ2-1; 7 nucleotides align to TRBD2. The junction had 9 bases not matched to a gene; V was cut back by 7 bases and J by 6 bases. Germline CDR1 MDHEN, CDR2 SYDVKM. The CDR3 is made up of 14 amino acids. The DNA of the CDR3 is TGTGCCAGCACCCAGGGCGGGAGTATCAATGAGCAGTTCTTC. Amino acid sequence: CASTQGGSINEQFF. The full variable domain, its missing parts supplied by reference TRBV28 and TRBJ2-1, is DVKVTQSSRYLVKRTGEKVFLECVQDMDHENMFWYRQDPGLGLRLIYFSYDVKMKEKGDIPEGYSVSREKKERFSLILESASTNQTSMYLCASTQGGSINEQFFGPGTRLTVL.

The chain carries TRBV4-1 and TRBJ1-4, with 8 positions matching TRBD1. The trim removed 2 bases at V and 7 bases at J, leaving 3 bases unmatched. The CDR3 runs to 14 residues. The germline V gene encodes CDR1 MGHRA and CDR2 YSYEKL. CDR3 bases: TGCGCCAGCAGCCAAACAGGGGGACGTGAAAAACTGTTTTTT. This gives the protein CASSQTGGREKLFF.

The V gene is TRBV11-2, the J gene TRBJ1-1; D is unclear. V gave up 3 bases and J gave up 1 base, with 6 bases separating them. This CDR3 has 13 amino acids. Per the germline V gene, CDR1 is SGHAT and CDR2 is FQNNGV. In DNA, the CDR3 is TGTGCCAGCAGCTTGGCTCAGAACACTGAAGCTTTCTTT. It encodes CASSLAQNTEAFF.